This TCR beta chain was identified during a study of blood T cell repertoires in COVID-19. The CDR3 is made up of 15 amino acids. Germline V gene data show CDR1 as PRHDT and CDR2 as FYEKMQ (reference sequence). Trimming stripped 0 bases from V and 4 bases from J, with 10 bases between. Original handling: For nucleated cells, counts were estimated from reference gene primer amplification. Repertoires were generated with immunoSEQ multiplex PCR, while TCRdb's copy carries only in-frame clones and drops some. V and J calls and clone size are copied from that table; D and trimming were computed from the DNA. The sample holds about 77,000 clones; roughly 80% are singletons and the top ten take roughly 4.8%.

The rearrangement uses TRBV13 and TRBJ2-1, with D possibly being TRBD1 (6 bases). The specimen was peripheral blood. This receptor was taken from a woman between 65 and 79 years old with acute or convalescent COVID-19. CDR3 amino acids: CASSLGAGDYNEQFF. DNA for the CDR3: TGTGCCAGCAGCTTAGGGGCAGGGGATTACAATGAGCAGTTCTTC.